This is a list of T cell receptor beta chains from one sample in a study of shared clonotypes between healthy human individuals. Data came from immunoSEQ multiplex PCR; TCRdb stores just in-frame clones and leaves some out. The table has 2 million to 3 million clones, 80% to 95% seen once. Sequencing was done on a sample of naive CD4+ T cells from PBMCs. The source is a man aged 18 to 29 in good health. Some clones in this sample may be carry-over from other donors' samples. Both conserved end residues are part of each CDR3. A D gene is named only where the DNA matches it firmly. Size tells how often a clone was seen (once, few, many) or the class of an expanded clone, and some rows leave it out.

>-|TRBV5-1|TRBJ1-2|-
TGCGCCAGCAGCTACGACGCAGTCCGGGGCTACACCTTC
CASSYDAVRGYTF
>-|TRBV9|TRBJ2-1|-
TGTGCCAGCAGCGTAGCTGAACGGGGTGAGCAGTTCTTC
CASSVAERGEQFF
>-|TRBV4-1|TRBJ2-1|-
TGCGCCAGCAGCCAAGATTGGACGGGGTCCTACAATGAGCAGTTCTTC
CASSQDWTGSYNEQFF
>-|TRBV27|TRBJ1-2|-
TGTGCCAGCAGGAGGGTAGACTATGGCTACACCTTC
CASRRVDYGYTF
>-|TRBV28|TRBJ2-5|-
TGTGCCAGCAGTTTATTTGGGGGGACACCCGAGCAAGAGACCCAGTACTTC
CASSLFGGTPEQETQYF
>-|TRBV2|TRBJ2-3|-
TGTGCCAGCAGGACCGCGGACAGATTTTACACAGATACGCAGTATTTT
CASRTADRFYTDTQYF
>-|TRBV14|TRBJ2-7|-
TGTGCCAGCAGCCCCCTAGGCGTTTACGAGCAGTACTTC
CASSPLGVYEQYF
>-|TRBV5-1|TRBJ2-1|TRBD2
TGCGCCAGCAGCGCGGGGACTAGCGGGGTCTACAATGAGCAGTTCTTC
CASSAGTSGVYNEQFF
>-|TRBV6-5|TRBJ2-7|TRBD2
TGTGCCAGCTTTGCTAGCGGGAGTTACGAGCAGTACTTC
CASFASGSYEQYF
>-|TRBV5-6|TRBJ2-2|TRBD2
TGTGCCAGCAGCTTAGCGGGAGGACTATTTTCCGGGGAGCTGTTTTTT
CASSLAGGLFSGELFF
>-|TRBV19|TRBJ2-4|TRBD2
TGTGCCAGTAGTATAGGGGCTAGCGGGATAAACATTCAGTACTTC
CASSIGASGINIQYF
>-|TRBV9|TRBJ2-1|-
TGTGCCAGCAGCGTTACGGGTCCCGCCTACAATGAGCAGTTCTTC
CASSVTGPAYNEQFF
>-|TRBV11-2|TRBJ2-1|-
TGTGCCAGCAGCCACGGACTGGGTTACAATGAGCAGTTCTTC
CASSHGLGYNEQFF
>-|TRBV5-1|TRBJ1-1|TRBD1
TGCGCCACCGGGAAGGGACAGGAAGGGTCTGAAGCTTTCTTT
CATGKGQEGSEAFF
>-|TRBV18|TRBJ1-1|TRBD1
TGTGCCAGCTCACCCGACAGGGGCTGGACTGAAGCTTTCTTT
CASSPDRGWTEAFF
>-|TRBV27|TRBJ2-2|TRBD2
TGTGCCAGCATGGTAGCGGGGAGGGGCGGCGGGGAGCTGTTTTTT
CASMVAGRGGGELFF
>-|TRBV7-9|TRBJ1-5|-
TGTGCCAGCAGTAGTGGGGGGATAAGGAATCAGCCCCAGCATTTT
CASSSGGIRNQPQHF
>once|TRBV2|TRBJ1-2|-
TGTGCCAGCAGTGAACGGCGGGACTATGGCTACACCTTC
CASSERRDYGYTF
>-|TRBV28|TRBJ2-7|TRBD1
TGTGCCAGCAAACGGACAGGGACGGCCTACGAGCAGTACTTC
CASKRTGTAYEQYF
>once|TRBV28|TRBJ2-7|TRBD1
TGTGCCAGCAGTCGCCCGGGACAGGGCTCCTACGAGCAGTACTTC
CASSRPGQGSYEQYF
>-|TRBV7-3|TRBJ1-1|-
TGTGCCAGCAGCTTAAGAGCCCAGGGTTCTGAAGCTTTCTTT
CASSLRAQGSEAFF
>-|TRBV6-5|TRBJ1-5|-
TGTGCCAGCAGTTACGGAGGGGCGAGCAATCAGCCCCAGCATTTT
CASSYGGASNQPQHF
>-|TRBV29-1|TRBJ2-1|TRBD2
TGCAGCGTTGTCCCGATAGCGGGATCGGGTGAGCAGTTCTTC
CSVVPIAGSGEQFF
>-|TRBV6-5|TRBJ1-5|TRBD1
TGTGCCAGCAGTTCGACAGGGGGCAATCAGCCCCAGCATTTT
CASSSTGGNQPQHF
>-|TRBV4-3|TRBJ2-3|TRBD2
TGCGCCAGCAGCCAAGGACTAGCGGGAGCCAAGCAGTATTTT
CASSQGLAGAKQYF
>once|TRBV9|TRBJ2-1|TRBD2
TGTGCCAGCAGCCCCGGGACTAGCGGGAGTCGGGCTGAGCAGTTCTTC
CASSPGTSGSRAEQFF
>-|TRBV4-1|TRBJ2-5|-
TGCGCCAGCAGCCAAGGGGATAGCAGGGAGACCCAGTACTTC
CASSQGDSRETQYF
>-|TRBV28|TRBJ2-1|TRBD1
TGTGCCAGCAGGCTCCCGGGACAGGGGGCGCTGGGGGAGCAGTTCTTC
CASRLPGQGALGEQFF
>-|TRBV19|TRBJ2-7|TRBD1
TGTGCCAGTAGACCCGGGACAGGGGCCAACTACGAGCAGTACTTC
CASRPGTGANYEQYF
>-|TRBV6-1|TRBJ1-3|-
TGTGCCAGCAGGGCCGGGACGACTGGAAACACCATATATTTT
CASRAGTTGNTIYF
>-|TRBV27|TRBJ2-2|TRBD2
TGTGCCAGCAGTTTATCTCACGGGAGGGCCGGCGGGGAGCTGTTTTTT
CASSLSHGRAGGELFF
>-|TRBV7-9|TRBJ2-5|-
TGTGCCAGCAACCCTGTGGACCGTGGAGGGGAGACCCAGTACTTC
CASNPVDRGGETQYF
>-|TRBV5-4|TRBJ2-7|TRBD2
TGTGCCAGCAGCTCGCCCTGGGGGGGGGAGCAGTACTTC
CASSSPWGGEQYF
>-|TRBV28|TRBJ2-2|TRBD1
TGTGCCAGCAGTTTCGGGACAGATTGGTCCGGGAACACCGGGGAGCTGTTTTTT
CASSFGTDWSGNTGELFF
>-|TRBV5-5|TRBJ2-7|TRBD1
TGTGCCAGCAGCTTGGTAACAGGGGATTACGAGCAGTACTTC
CASSLVTGDYEQYF
>few|TRBV28|TRBJ2-7|-
TGTGCCATCCAGACGACAGGAGCCTACGAGCAGTACTTC
CAIQTTGAYEQYF
>-|TRBV18|TRBJ2-1|-
TGTGCCAGCTCACCATCGACGGGGGAGCAGTTCTTC
CASSPSTGEQFF
>-|TRBV28|TRBJ2-4|TRBD1
TGTGCCAGCAGTTTGTCCGGAATACAGGGGGATAGGGCCAAAAACATTCAGTACTTC
CASSLSGIQGDRAKNIQYF
>-|TRBV27|TRBJ2-7|-
TGTGCCAGCAGTCCTTTATGGGGGGGCGGGAGTCAGGCCGAGCAGTACTTC
CASSPLWGGGSQAEQYF
>-|TRBV29-1|TRBJ1-4|-
TGCAGCGTTGAAGTGGACGGATCGGAAAAACTGTTTTTT
CSVEVDGSEKLFF
>-|TRBV28|TRBJ2-7|-
TGTGCCAGCAGCCCGACAGGTCCGGGGATCTACGAGCAGTACTTC
CASSPTGPGIYEQYF
>-|TRBV2|TRBJ1-3|-
TGTGCCAGCAGTGAACTCCAGGCTGGAAACACCATATATTTT
CASSELQAGNTIYF
>-|TRBV7-9|TRBJ2-7|TRBD1
TGTGCCAGCAGTCCTGATCCGGACAGGTTGAGCGAGCAGTACTTC
CASSPDPDRLSEQYF
>once|TRBV6-1|TRBJ1-2|-
TGTGCCAGCACCTGGACACAGCTGGGCTATGGCTACACCTTC
CASTWTQLGYGYTF
>once|TRBV10-2|TRBJ2-5|TRBD1
TGCGCCACCCGGACAGGGGGCGTAGAGACCCAGTACTTC
CATRTGGVETQYF
>-|TRBV4-3|TRBJ2-5|-
TGCGCCAGCAGCCCGTGGAGGGCAGGGTACAATCGATTAAAAGAGACCCAGTACTTC
CASSPWRAGYNRLKETQYF
>-|TRBV9|TRBJ1-5|TRBD1
TGTGCCAGCAGCGCCGGACAGGGGTCGCATCAGCCCCAGCATTTT
CASSAGQGSHQPQHF
>-|TRBV11-3|TRBJ1-2|TRBD1
TGTGCCAGCAGCCCCCACCCCGGACAGGCTAGTGGCTACACCTTC
CASSPHPGQASGYTF
>-|TRBV5-1|TRBJ2-2|TRBD2
TGCGCCAGCAGCCCCACCGGGACTAGCGGGCGAGAGGGGGAGCTGTTTTTT
CASSPTGTSGREGELFF
>few|TRBV18|TRBJ2-7|-
TGTGCCAGCTCACCATCGACCGGAAGCATTACTCGCGAGCAGTACTTC
CASSPSTGSITREQYF
>-|TRBV20-1|TRBJ2-1|TRBD2
TGCAGACTAGCGGTCAACAATGAGCAGTTCTTC
CRLAVNNEQFF
>-|TRBV2|TRBJ2-1|-
TGTGCCAGCAGTTCCCTGGAGCGAGGTGAGCAGTTCTTC
CASSSLERGEQFF
>-|TRBV6-5|TRBJ2-1|-
TGTGCCAGCCAAAAGGGGGAGGGGGTCAATGAGCAGTTCTTC
CASQKGEGVNEQFF
>-|TRBV5-4|TRBJ2-3|-
TGTGCCAGCAGCTTGTTGATGAGTTTCCCAGATACGCAGTATTTT
CASSLLMSFPDTQYF
>-|TRBV2|TRBJ2-5|-
TGTGCCAGCAGTGAAGGAAGGTCAGGGGAGACCCAGTACTTC
CASSEGRSGETQYF
>few|TRBV30|TRBJ1-5|-
TGTGCCTGGAGTGTTGGTTCGGGGCTCGATCAGCCCCAGCATTTT
CAWSVGSGLDQPQHF
>-|TRBV5-6|TRBJ1-1|-
TGTGCCAGCAGCCGGACAGCGGGCACTGAAGCTTTCTTT
CASSRTAGTEAFF